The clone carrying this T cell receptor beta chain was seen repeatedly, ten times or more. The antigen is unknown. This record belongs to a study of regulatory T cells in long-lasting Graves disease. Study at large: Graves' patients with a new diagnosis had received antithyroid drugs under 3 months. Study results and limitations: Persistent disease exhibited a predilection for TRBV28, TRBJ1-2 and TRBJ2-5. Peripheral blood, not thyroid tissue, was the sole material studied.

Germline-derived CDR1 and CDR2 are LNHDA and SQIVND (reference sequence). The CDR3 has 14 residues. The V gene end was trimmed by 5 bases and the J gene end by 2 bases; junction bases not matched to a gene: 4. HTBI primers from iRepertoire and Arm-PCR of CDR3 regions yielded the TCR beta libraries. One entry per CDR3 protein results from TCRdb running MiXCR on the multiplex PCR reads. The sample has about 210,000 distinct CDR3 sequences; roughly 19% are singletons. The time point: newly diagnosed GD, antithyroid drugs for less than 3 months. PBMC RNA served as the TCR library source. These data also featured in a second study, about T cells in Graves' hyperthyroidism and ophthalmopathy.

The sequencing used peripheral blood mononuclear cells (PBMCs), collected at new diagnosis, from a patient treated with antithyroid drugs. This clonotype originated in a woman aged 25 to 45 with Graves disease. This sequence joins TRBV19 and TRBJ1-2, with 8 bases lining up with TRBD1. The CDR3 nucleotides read TGTGCCAGTAGTCCGACAGGGGAGAACTATGGCTACACCTTC. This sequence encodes CASSPTGENYGYTF. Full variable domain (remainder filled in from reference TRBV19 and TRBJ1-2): DGGITQSPKYLFRKEGQNVTLSCEQNLNHDAMYWYRQDPGQGLRLIYYSQIVNDFQKGDIAEGYSVSREKKESFPLTVTSAQKNPTAFYLCASSPTGENYGYTFGSGTRLTVV.